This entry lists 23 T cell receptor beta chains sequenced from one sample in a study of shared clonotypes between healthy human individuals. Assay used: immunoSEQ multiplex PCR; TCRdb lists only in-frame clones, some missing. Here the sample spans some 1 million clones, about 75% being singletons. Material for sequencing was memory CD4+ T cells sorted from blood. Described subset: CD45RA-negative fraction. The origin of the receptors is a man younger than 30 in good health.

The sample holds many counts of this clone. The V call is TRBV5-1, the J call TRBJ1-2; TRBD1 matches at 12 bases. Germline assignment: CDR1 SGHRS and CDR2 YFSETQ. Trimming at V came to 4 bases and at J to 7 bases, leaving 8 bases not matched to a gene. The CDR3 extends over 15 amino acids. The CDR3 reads CASSPDGDRGLGYTF. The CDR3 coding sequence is TGCGCCAGCAGCCCGGACGGGGACAGGGGGCTTGGCTACACCTTC.

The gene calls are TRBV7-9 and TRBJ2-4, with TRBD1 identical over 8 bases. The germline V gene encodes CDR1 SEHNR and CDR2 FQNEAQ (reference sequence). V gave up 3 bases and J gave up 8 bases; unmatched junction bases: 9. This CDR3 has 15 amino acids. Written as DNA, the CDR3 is TGTGCCAGCAGCTTCCCGACAGGGGACGTGGACATTCAGTACTTC. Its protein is CASSFPTGDVDIQYF.

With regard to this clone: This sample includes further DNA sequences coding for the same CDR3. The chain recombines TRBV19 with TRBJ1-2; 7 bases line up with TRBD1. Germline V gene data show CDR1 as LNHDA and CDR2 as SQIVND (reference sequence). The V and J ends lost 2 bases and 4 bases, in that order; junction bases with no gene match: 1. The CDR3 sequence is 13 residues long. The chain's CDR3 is CASSISGGYGYTF. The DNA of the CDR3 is TGTGCCAGTAGTATATCAGGGGGCTATGGCTACACCTTC.

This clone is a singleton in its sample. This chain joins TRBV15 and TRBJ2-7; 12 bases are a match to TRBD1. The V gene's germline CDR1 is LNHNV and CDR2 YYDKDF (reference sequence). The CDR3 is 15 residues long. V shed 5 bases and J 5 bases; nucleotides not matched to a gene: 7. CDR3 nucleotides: TGTGCCACCAGCTTCTCCGGGACAGGGGGCAACGAGCAGTACTTC. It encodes CATSFSGTGGNEQYF.

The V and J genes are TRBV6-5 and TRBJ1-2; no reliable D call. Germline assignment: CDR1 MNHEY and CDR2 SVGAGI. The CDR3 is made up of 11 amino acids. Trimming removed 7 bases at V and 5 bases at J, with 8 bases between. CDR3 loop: CASITVYGYTF. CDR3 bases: TGTGCCAGCATAACGGTGTATGGCTACACCTTC.

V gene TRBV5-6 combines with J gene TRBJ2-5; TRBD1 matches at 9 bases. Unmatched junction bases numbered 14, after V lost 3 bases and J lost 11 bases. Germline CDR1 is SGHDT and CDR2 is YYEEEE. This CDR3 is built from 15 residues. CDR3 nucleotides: TGTGCCAGCAGCTACAACCCTGGGACAGGGAGCGTGCAGTACTTC. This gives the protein CASSYNPGTGSVQYF.

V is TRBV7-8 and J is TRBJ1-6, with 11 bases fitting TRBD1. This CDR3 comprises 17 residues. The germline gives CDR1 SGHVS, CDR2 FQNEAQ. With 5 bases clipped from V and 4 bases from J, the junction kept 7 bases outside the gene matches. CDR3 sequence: CASSPRTGGGYNSPLHF. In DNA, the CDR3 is TGTGCCAGCAGCCCGCGGACAGGGGGCGGATATAATTCACCCCTCCACTTT.

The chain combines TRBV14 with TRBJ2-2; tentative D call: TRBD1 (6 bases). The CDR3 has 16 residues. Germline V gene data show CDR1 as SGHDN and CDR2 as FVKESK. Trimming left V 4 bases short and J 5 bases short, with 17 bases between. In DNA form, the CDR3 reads TGTGCCAGCAGCCTACAGGGCAGTACTTTTACCGGGGAGCTGTTTTTT. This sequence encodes CASSLQGSTFTGELFF.

CDR3 DNA: TGTGCCAGCAGCGACGGACAGGTTTGGGGTCAGCCCCAGCATTTT. Protein product: CASSDGQVWGQPQHF. The chain employs TRBV7-2 and TRBJ1-5, with TRBD1 matching 7 bases. J lost 6 bases, V lost 5 bases, and 10 bases had no gene match. The CDR3 sequence is 15 residues long. Germline CDR1 reads SGHTA; CDR2 reads FQGNSA.

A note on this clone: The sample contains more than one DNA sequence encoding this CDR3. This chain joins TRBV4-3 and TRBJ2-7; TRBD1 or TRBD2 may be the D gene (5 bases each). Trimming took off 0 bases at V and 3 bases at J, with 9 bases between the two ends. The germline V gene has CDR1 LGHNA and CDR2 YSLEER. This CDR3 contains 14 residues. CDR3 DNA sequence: TGCGCCAGCAGCCAAGATGGGGGTAACTACGAGCAGTACTTC. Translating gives CASSQDGGNYEQYF.

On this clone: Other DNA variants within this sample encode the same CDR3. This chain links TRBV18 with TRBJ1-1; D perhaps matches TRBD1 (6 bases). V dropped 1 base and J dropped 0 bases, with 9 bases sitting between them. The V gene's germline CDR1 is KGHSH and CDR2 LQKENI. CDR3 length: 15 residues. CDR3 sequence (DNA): TGTGCCAGCTCACCACAGGGGGTGATGAACACTGAAGCTTTCTTT. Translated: CASSPQGVMNTEAFF.

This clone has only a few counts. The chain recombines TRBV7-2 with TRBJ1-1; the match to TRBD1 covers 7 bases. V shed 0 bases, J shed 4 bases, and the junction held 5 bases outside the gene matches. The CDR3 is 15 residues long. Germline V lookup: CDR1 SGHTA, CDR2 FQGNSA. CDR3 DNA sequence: TGTGCCAGCAGCTTAGCCCAGGGGGTCGTCACTGAAGCTTTCTTT. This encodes CASSLAQGVVTEAFF.

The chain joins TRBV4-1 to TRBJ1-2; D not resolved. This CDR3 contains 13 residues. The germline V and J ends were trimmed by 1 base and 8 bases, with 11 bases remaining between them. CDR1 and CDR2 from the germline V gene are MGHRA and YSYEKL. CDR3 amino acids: CASSQVPAQGYTF. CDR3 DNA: TGCGCCAGCAGCCAAGTCCCGGCCCAGGGCTACACCTTC.

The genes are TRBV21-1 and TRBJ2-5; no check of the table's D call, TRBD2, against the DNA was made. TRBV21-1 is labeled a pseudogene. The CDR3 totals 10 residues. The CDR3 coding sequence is TGTGCCAGCTGTACTGAGACCCAGTACTTC. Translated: CASCTETQYF.

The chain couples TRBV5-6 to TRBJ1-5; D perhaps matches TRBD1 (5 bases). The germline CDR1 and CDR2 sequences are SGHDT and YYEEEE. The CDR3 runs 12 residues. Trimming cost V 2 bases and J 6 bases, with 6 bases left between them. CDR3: CASSFGTQPQHF. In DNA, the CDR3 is TGTGCCAGCAGCTTCGGGACTCAGCCCCAGCATTTT.

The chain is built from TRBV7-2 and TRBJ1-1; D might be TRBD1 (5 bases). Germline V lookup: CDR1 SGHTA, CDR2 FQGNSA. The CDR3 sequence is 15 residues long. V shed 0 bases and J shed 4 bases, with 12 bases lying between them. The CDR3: CASSLAPGGITEAFF. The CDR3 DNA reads TGTGCCAGCAGCTTAGCCCCGGGGGGTATCACTGAAGCTTTCTTT.

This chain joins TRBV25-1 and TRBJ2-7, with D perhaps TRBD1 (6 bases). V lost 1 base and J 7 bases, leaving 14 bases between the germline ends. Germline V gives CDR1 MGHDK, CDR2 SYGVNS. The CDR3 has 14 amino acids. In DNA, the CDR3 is TGTGCCAGCAGTGAATCTAGGGGGAATCGGGAGCAGTACTTC. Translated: CASSESRGNREQYF.

This CDR3 is CASSPASEIYNEQFF. DNA for the CDR3: TGTGCCAGCTCACCAGCCTCTGAAATCTACAATGAGCAGTTCTTC. The chain combines TRBV18 with TRBJ2-1; D call uncertain. There are 15 residues in the CDR3. Germline CDR1 KGHSH, CDR2 LQKENI. V was trimmed by 2 bases and J by 3 bases, leaving 11 bases between them.

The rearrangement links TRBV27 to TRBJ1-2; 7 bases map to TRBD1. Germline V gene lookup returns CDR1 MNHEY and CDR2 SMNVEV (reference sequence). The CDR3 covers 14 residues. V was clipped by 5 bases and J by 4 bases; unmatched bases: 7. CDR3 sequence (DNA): TGTGCCAGCAGTCCTGGGACAGAGCTCTATGGCTACACCTTC. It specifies CASSPGTELYGYTF.

The CDR3 spells CASSILASGSYEQYF. The CDR3 DNA follows: TGTGCCAGTAGTATCCTAGCGTCGGGCTCCTACGAGCAGTACTTC. J is TRBJ2-7 and V is TRBV19; a possible D gene is TRBD2 (6 bases). The germline V and J ends were trimmed by 3 bases and 0 bases, with 12 bases remaining between them. CDR1 is LNHDA and CDR2 is SQIVND in the germline V gene (reference sequence). The CDR3 sequence is 15 residues long.

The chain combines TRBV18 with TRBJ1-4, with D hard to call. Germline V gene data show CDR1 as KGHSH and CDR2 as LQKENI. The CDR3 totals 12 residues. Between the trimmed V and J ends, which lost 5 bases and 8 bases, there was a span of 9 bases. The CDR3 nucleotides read TGTGCCAGCTCAGAAAGAGGAGAAAAACTGTTTTTT. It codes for CASSERGEKLFF. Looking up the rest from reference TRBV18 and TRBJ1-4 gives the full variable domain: NAGVMQNPRHLVRRRGQEARLRCSPMKGHSHVYWYRQLPEEGLKFMVYLQKENIIDESGMPKERFSAEFPKEGPSILRIQQVVRGDSAAYFCASSERGEKLFFGSGTQLSVL.

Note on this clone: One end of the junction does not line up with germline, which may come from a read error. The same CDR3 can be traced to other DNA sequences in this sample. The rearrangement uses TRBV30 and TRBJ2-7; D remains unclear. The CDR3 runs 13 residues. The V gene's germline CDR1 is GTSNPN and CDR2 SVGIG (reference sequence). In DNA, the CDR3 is TGTGCCTGGAGGGGTGGTCCGACGTACGAACAGTACTTC. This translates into CAWRGGPTYEQYF.

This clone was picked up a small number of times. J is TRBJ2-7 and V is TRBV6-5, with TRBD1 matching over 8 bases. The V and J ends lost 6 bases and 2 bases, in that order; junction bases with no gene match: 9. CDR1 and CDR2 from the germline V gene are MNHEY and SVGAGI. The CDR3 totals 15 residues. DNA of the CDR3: TGTGCCAGCAGACCCGGGACAGGAAGTACCTACGAGCAGTACTTC. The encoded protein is CASRPGTGSTYEQYF.